The 10 T cell receptor beta chains listed next were all sequenced from one sample in a study of blood T cell repertoires in COVID-19. Assay: immunoSEQ multiplex PCR; the TCRdb copy retains only in-frame clones and omits some. Of almost 200,000 clones listed, about 85% are singletons. Sequencing input: peripheral blood. The source is a woman between 35 and 50 years old with COVID-19, enrolled during active disease.

V gene TRBV27 combines with J gene TRBJ2-2; TRBD2 agrees at 7 bases. Germline CDR1 MNHEY, CDR2 SMNVEV (reference sequence). Trimming cost V 4 bases and J 3 bases; bases outside gene matches: 5. CDR3 length equals 15 residues. As DNA, the CDR3 is TGTGCCAGCAGTTCCTCTAGCGGATACACCGGGGAGCTGTTTTTT. This sequence encodes CASSSSSGYTGELFF.

CDR3 coding DNA: TGCGCCAGCAGCTTGAATCTCCTAGCGGCCTCCTACGAGCAGTACTTC. Translating gives CASSLNLLAASYEQYF. The rearrangement uses TRBV5-1 and TRBJ2-7, with 7 bases aligning to TRBD2. The V and J ends lost 1 base and 0 bases, in that order; junction bases with no gene match: 7. The germline gives CDR1 SGHRS, CDR2 YFSETQ. This CDR3 contains 16 residues.

The chain couples TRBV6-5 to TRBJ2-7; possibly TRBD2 for D (5 bases). V lost 8 bases to trimming and J lost 2 bases, with 19 bases between them. CDR1 is MNHEY and CDR2 is SVGAGI in the germline V gene. The CDR3 loop spans 15 amino acids. CDR3 bases: TGTGCCAGCTCTGAGGGCATACAACCGACCTACGAGCAGTACTTC. This sequence encodes CASSEGIQPTYEQYF.

The table lists this clone with a few counts. The chain recombines TRBV19 with TRBJ2-6, with TRBD1 as a possible D gene (6 bases). The germline V gene encodes CDR1 LNHDA and CDR2 SQIVND (reference sequence). V dropped 8 bases and J dropped 1 base, with 12 bases sitting between them. The CDR3 spans 15 residues. CDR3 residues: CASSKQGSGANVLTF. In DNA, the CDR3 is TGTGCCAGTTCTAAACAGGGATCTGGGGCCAACGTCCTGACTTTC.

The chain has TRBV2 and TRBJ2-7; 9 nucleotides match TRBD1. The V gene's germline CDR1 is SNHLY and CDR2 FYNNEI. The CDR3 runs to 16 residues. Germline trimming cut 4 bases from V and 2 bases from J; bases unmatched to any gene: 9. The CDR3 DNA reads as TGTGCCAGCAGTGGACTTCCGGGACAGGGAGCCTACGAGCAGTACTTC. Its translation: CASSGLPGQGAYEQYF.

The rearrangement links TRBV9 to TRBJ2-1; TRBD2 matches at 8 bases. V was pared by 6 bases and J by 8 bases, with 10 bases of the junction left unmatched. The CDR3 is 14 residues long. Germline V gene lookup returns CDR1 SGDLS and CDR2 YYNGEE. The CDR3 DNA reads TGTGCCAGCACCCCCGGGGGGGGTACCGATGAGCAGTTCTTC. Translation: CASTPGGGTDEQFF.

The rearrangement uses TRBV10-3 and TRBJ2-7; TRBD2 matches at 7 bases. This CDR3 is 15 amino acids long. Trimming cost V 3 bases and J 7 bases; bases outside gene matches: 12. Looked up from germline, CDR1 is ENHRY and CDR2 is SYGVKD. CDR3 residues: CAISDAQRGSLEQYF. The CDR3 bases are TGTGCCATCAGTGACGCCCAGCGGGGATCCTTAGAGCAGTACTTC.

This clone showed up just a few times. The V call is TRBV6-1, the J call TRBJ2-1, with TRBD2 matching over 14 bases. The CDR3 runs 18 residues. Germline CDR1 MNHNS, CDR2 SASEGT. J lost 4 bases, V lost 2 bases, and 7 bases had no gene match. The CDR3 protein is CASSERGLAGAPYNEQFF. The DNA for the CDR3 is TGTGCCAGCAGTGAACGGGGACTAGCGGGGGCCCCGTACAATGAGCAGTTCTTC.

This rearrangement joins TRBV5-5 to TRBJ1-5, with unresolved D. V lost 1 base to trimming and J lost 2 bases, with 10 bases between them. Germline CDR1 SGHKS, CDR2 YYEKEE (reference sequence). The CDR3 length is 15 residues. As DNA, the CDR3 is TGTGCCAGCAGCTTGTACCCGGGAGGCAATCAGCCCCAGCATTTT. It encodes CASSLYPGGNQPQHF.

V and J are TRBV6-2 or TRBV6-3 and TRBJ2-7; 7 nucleotides align to TRBD1. CDR3 size: 14 residues. Trimming at V came to 6 bases and at J to 2 bases, leaving 7 bases not matched to a gene. Germline V lookup: CDR1 MNHEY, CDR2 SVGEGT. CDR3 region: CASSQGTAAYEQYF. CDR3 coding DNA: TGTGCCAGCAGCCAAGGGACAGCCGCCTACGAGCAGTACTTC.